The clone carrying this T cell receptor beta chain has just one count. The source of the sample is a study of blood T cell repertoires in COVID-19. For the study at large: PBMCs, B-cell-depleted T cells, or T cells were the source of the cDNA or gDNA that made up the material.

Some clones are missing from TCRdb's copy, which holds only in-frame ones; the method was immunoSEQ multiplex PCR. The sample shows about 120,000 clones, about four fifths of them seen only once. This CDR3 contains 14 residues. The ends were cut back, 6 bases at V and 8 bases at J, with 14 bases in the middle. CDR1 is SNHLY and CDR2 is FYNNEI in the germline V gene. Sequencing was performed on peripheral blood. The source of this sequence is a man aged 30 to 39 with COVID-19, enrolled during active disease. The chain employs TRBV2 and TRBJ2-6; D might be TRBD1 (7 bases). The DNA of the CDR3 is TGTGCCAGCAGACGACAGGGCGGGACCAACGTCCTGACTTTC. This codes for CASRRQGGTNVLTF.